A selection of T cell receptor beta chains follows, all from one sample in a study of beta chain features in type 1 diabetes. The table came from immunoSEQ multiplex PCR; TCRdb's copy has only in-frame clones and leaves some out. The data show 400,000 or so clones, roughly a tenth seen once. Source material: central memory CD4+ T cells from blood. These receptors came from a young man with type 1 diabetes. The CDR3 runs from the conserved cysteine through the conserved F or W. A D gene is named only where the DNA matches it firmly. Size is omitted from some rows. Given values are once, few, many or a class for expanded clones.

v_gene	d_gene	j_gene	abundance	CDR3aa	CDR3nt
TRBV29-1	-	TRBJ1-1	few	CSGARQNTEAFF	TGCAGCGGGGCCCGACAGAACACTGAAGCTTTCTTT
TRBV12-5	-	TRBJ2-1	-	CASVGSPTSYNEQFF	TGTGCTAGTGTTGGTAGTCCAACCTCCTACAATGAGCAGTTCTTC
TRBV5-4	TRBD2	TRBJ2-7	-	CASSFPSGSAYEQYF	TGTGCCAGCAGCTTCCCTAGCGGGAGTGCCTACGAGCAGTACTTC
TRBV6-6	-	TRBJ1-4	-	CASSYRGATNEKLFF	TGTGCCAGCAGTTACAGGGGAGCAACTAATGAAAAACTGTTTTTT
TRBV7-2	TRBD2	TRBJ2-3	many	CASSLKGLVDTQYF	TGTGCCAGCAGCTTAAAGGGACTAGTTGATACGCAGTATTTT
TRBV6-1	TRBD2	TRBJ2-1	-	CAIGGGNEQFF	TGTGCCATCGGGGGGGGCAATGAGCAGTTCTTC
TRBV6-1	-	TRBJ2-3	-	CASSRRLVSTDTQYF	TGTGCCAGCAGTCGTAGACTAGTTAGCACAGATACGCAGTATTTT
TRBV7-2	-	TRBJ2-2	-	CASSYQGPNTGELFF	TGTGCCAGCAGCTACCAAGGACCAAACACCGGGGAGCTGTTTTTT
TRBV27	-	TRBJ2-1	-	CASKLYNEQFF	TGTGCCAGCAAACTCTACAATGAGCAGTTCTTC
TRBV7-8	-	TRBJ1-1	few	CASSITGGTEAFF	TGTGCCAGCAGCATAACGGGAGGCACTGAAGCTTTCTTT
TRBV13	TRBD2	TRBJ2-7	few	CASSLEREGEQYF	TGTGCCAGCAGCTTGGAGCGGGAGGGCGAGCAGTACTTC
TRBV4-1	-	TRBJ1-6	few	CASSPQENSPLHF	TGCGCCAGCAGCCCGCAGGAAAATTCACCCCTCCACTTT
TRBV18	TRBD2	TRBJ2-3	few	CASSPPTSGFADTQYF	TGTGCCAGCTCACCACCGACTAGCGGTTTTGCGGATACGCAGTATTTT
TRBV10-3	TRBD1	TRBJ2-1	-	CAISEPNRGAYNEQFF	TGTGCCATCAGTGAGCCCAACAGGGGTGCCTACAATGAGCAGTTCTTC
TRBV11-2	-	TRBJ2-3	-	CASSPGYGTGTDTQYF	TGTGCCAGCAGCCCTGGTTACGGGACCGGCACAGATACGCAGTATTTT
TRBV27	-	TRBJ2-3	-	CASSLRSEDTQYF	TGTGCCAGCAGTTTACGGAGCGAGGATACGCAGTATTTT
TRBV7-3	-	TRBJ2-6	few	CASSSALPGANVLTF	TGTGCCAGCAGCTCTGCCTTACCCGGGGCCAACGTCCTGACTTTC
TRBV7-9	-	TRBJ1-1	few	CASSLAGSDEAFF	TGTGCCAGCAGCTTAGCGGGGTCAGATGAAGCTTTCTTT
TRBV10-3	-	TRBJ2-5	few	CAISESGNQETQYF	TGTGCCATCAGTGAGTCGGGGAATCAAGAGACCCAGTACTTC
TRBV2	-	TRBJ2-3	-	CASSEGRLAGSTDTQYF	TGTGCCAGCAGTGAAGGCAGGCTAGCTGGTAGCACAGATACGCAGTATTTT
TRBV6-1	-	TRBJ2-7	-	CASHHPPEQYF	TGTGCCAGCCATCATCCCCCCGAGCAGTACTTC
TRBV7-2	-	TRBJ2-7	few	CASSPWAGREQYF	TGTGCCAGCAGCCCCTGGGCAGGACGCGAGCAGTACTTC
TRBV28	-	TRBJ2-5	few	CASLGWGKETQYF	TGTGCCAGCTTAGGGTGGGGCAAAGAGACCCAGTACTTC
TRBV6-6	TRBD2	TRBJ2-7	-	CASSPPPRGGAEQYF	TGTGCCAGCAGTCCACCCCCCCGGGGGGGAGCCGAGCAGTACTTC
TRBV6-6	-	TRBJ1-5	-	CASRAGSSSNQPQHF	TGTGCCAGCCGAGCAGGGTCTTCTAGCAATCAGCCCCAGCATTTT
TRBV5-1	-	TRBJ2-6	few	CASSRGSGTGNSGANVLTF	TGCGCCAGCAGCCGGGGAAGCGGGACAGGTAACTCTGGGGCCAACGTCCTGACTTTC
TRBV5-5	-	TRBJ2-1	many	CASSLDPTVSYNEQFF	TGTGCCAGCAGCTTGGATCCGACAGTCTCCTACAATGAGCAGTTCTTC
TRBV6-1	TRBD1	TRBJ2-1	many	CASSGRTGANEQFF	TGTGCCAGCAGTGGGCGGACAGGGGCCAATGAGCAGTTCTTC
TRBV19	-	TRBJ1-1	-	CASKVRAGAEAFF	TGTGCCAGTAAGGTTAGGGCAGGGGCCGAAGCTTTCTTT
TRBV19	TRBD1	TRBJ2-1	many	CASHRRGTASYNEQFF	TGTGCCAGCCACCGAAGGGGGACAGCTTCATACAATGAGCAGTTCTTC
TRBV28	TRBD2	TRBJ2-1	many	CASNIPTSGSYNEQFF	TGTGCCAGCAACATCCCCACTAGCGGGAGTTACAATGAGCAGTTCTTC
TRBV9	-	TRBJ2-1	-	CASSFRDLYNEQFF	TGTGCCAGCAGCTTCCGGGACCTATACAATGAGCAGTTCTTC
TRBV28	-	TRBJ2-1	few	CASNEVHNEQFF	TGTGCCAGCAACGAGGTACATAATGAGCAGTTCTTC
TRBV19	-	TRBJ2-2	-	CASSIRARRSNTGELFF	TGTGCCAGTAGTATAAGGGCGAGGCGTTCGAACACCGGGGAGCTGTTTTTT
TRBV5-4	-	TRBJ2-4	few	CASSDRRVSKNIQYF	TGTGCCAGCAGCGACCGAAGGGTGTCCAAAAACATTCAGTACTTC
TRBV11-3	TRBD1	TRBJ2-7	few	CASSSGTGYYEQYF	TGTGCCAGCAGCTCCGGGACAGGGTACTACGAGCAGTACTTC
TRBV10-3	TRBD1	TRBJ1-5	-	CAISESIGGGSSQPQHF	TGTGCCATCAGTGAGTCGATAGGGGGCGGGAGCAGTCAGCCCCAGCATTTT